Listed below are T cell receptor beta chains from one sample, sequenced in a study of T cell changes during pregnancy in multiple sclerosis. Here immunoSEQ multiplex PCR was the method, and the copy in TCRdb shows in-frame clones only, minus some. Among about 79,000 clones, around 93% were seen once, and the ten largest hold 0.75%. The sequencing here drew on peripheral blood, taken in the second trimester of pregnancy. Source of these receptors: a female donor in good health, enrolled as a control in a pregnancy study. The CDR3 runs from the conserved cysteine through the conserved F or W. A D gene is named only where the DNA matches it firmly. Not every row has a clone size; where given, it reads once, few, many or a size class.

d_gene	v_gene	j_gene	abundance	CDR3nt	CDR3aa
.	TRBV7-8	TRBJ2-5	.	TGTGCCAGCAGCTTAGTCTACAGTCCGCAAGAGACCCAGTACTTC	CASSLVYSPQETQYF
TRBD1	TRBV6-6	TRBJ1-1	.	TGTGCCAGCAACGTACAGGGGGCTAATACTGAAGCTTTCTTT	CASNVQGANTEAFF
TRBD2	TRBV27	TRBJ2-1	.	TGTGCCAGCAGTTTATATGGGACTAGCGGGGTCTACAATGAGCAGTTCTTC	CASSLYGTSGVYNEQFF
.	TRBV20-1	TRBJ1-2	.	TGCAGTGCTAGAGTAGGACAGGGCTACACCTTC	CSARVGQGYTF
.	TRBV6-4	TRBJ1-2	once	TGTGCCAGCAGTGACTCGATTGATGGCAGCTATGGCTACACCTTC	CASSDSIDGSYGYTF
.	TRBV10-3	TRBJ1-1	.	TGTGCCATCAAAGACAGTGTTATGAACACTGAAGCTTTCTTT	CAIKDSVMNTEAFF
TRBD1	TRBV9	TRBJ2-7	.	TGTGCCAGCAGCGTAGGGACAGGGGGCTCCTACGAGCAGTACTTC	CASSVGTGGSYEQYF
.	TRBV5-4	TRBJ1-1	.	TGTGCCAGCAGCTTGTGGGTGACAGGCACCGCGGACACTGAAGCTTTCTTT	CASSLWVTGTADTEAFF
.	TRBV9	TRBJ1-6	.	TGTGCCAGCAGCGTAGATGAGGGTGCTTATTCACCCCTCCACTTT	CASSVDEGAYSPLHF
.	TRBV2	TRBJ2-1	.	TGTGCCAGCAGTGATAGTCAGGGAATGTTCTTC	CASSDSQGMFF
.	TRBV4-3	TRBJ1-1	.	TGCGCCAGCAGCCAAGGTCCCACAAATGAAGCTTTCTTT	CASSQGPTNEAFF
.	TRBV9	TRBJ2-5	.	TGTGCCAGCAGCGTGGGACTTCAAGAGACCCAGTACTTC	CASSVGLQETQYF
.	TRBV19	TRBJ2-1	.	TGTGCCAGCAGAAGGATCGGGGGGCGGGGTAATGAGCAGTTCTTC	CASRRIGGRGNEQFF
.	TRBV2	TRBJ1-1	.	TGTGCCAGCAGTGAGGCAGGGATCATGACTGAAGCTTTCTTT	CASSEAGIMTEAFF
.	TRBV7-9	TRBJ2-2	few	TGTGCCAGCAGCTTAGGACAGAACACCGGGGAGCTGTTTTTT	CASSLGQNTGELFF
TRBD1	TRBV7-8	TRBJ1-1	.	TGTGCCAGCAGCTTAGGGGACAGGAGAGAGGCTTTCTTT	CASSLGDRREAFF